The present T cell receptor (beta chain) was sequenced within a study of shared clonotypes between healthy human individuals. The method was immunoSEQ multiplex PCR; TCRdb's version includes in-frame clones alone and lacks a portion of them. The repertoire holds about 2.4 million clones, more than 80% seen once, with about 0.13% in the top ten. The CDR3 sequence is 12 residues long. V lost 6 bases to trimming and J lost 11 bases, with 16 bases between them. Germline CDR1 and CDR2: SNHLY and FYNNEI. This sequence joins TRBV2 and TRBJ2-5; D is unresolved. Material: naive CD4+ T cells sorted from blood. Described subset: CD45RA+ positively selected. This receptor was identified in a man aged 18 to 30 in good health. The CDR3 here is CASRSIPTEQYF. Written as DNA, the CDR3 is TGTGCCAGCAGGAGTATACCTACTGAGCAGTACTTC.